This T cell receptor (beta chain) was identified during a study of blood T cell repertoires in COVID-19. Study at large: Nucleic acid was either cDNA or gDNA, and it came from T cells, B-cell-depleted T cells, or PBMCs.

The table came from immunoSEQ multiplex PCR; TCRdb's copy has only in-frame clones and leaves some out. The table lists under 130,000 clones, approximately 80% of them singletons. Trimming removed 1 base at V and 3 bases at J, with 9 bases between. The germline CDR1 and CDR2 sequences are SGHTA and FQGNSA. The CDR3 sequence is 14 residues long. The sample comprised peripheral blood. This chain links TRBV7-2 with TRBJ2-5; D is ambiguous. The sequence was collected from a woman between 65 and 79 years old with acute or convalescent COVID-19. The CDR3 DNA is TGTGCCAGCAGCTTAGTGTTGTATGAAGAGACCCAGTACTTC. As protein: CASSLVLYEETQYF.